This passage covers 22 T cell receptor beta chains from one sample sequenced in a study of CD8+CD57+ T cells in acquired aplastic anemia. The template for TCR beta VDJ and CDR3 sequence profiling was genomic DNA. Via MiXCR, TCRdb re-called the reads, giving one row per CDR3 protein. The sample consists of 150,000 or so distinct CDR3 sequences, roughly 50% of them appearing once. All patients picked for sequencing had shown, by flow cytometry, an expansion of CD8+CD57+ cells. Sequenced: sorted CD4+, CD8+, or CD8+CD57+ T cells (not recorded which) from PBMCs. The receptors originated from a human donor with aplastic anemia.

This clonotype was seen ten or more times. The chain combines TRBV7-2 with TRBJ1-2; possible D gene TRBD1, 5 bases. CDR1 is SGHTA, CDR2 FQGNSA, per germline. The V gene lost 1 base and the J gene lost 2 bases, with 8 bases spanning the gap. This CDR3 spans 14 amino acids. The CDR3 coding sequence is TGTGCCAGCAGCTTAGGGGGGGGAAACTATGGCTACACCTTC. Its protein product is CASSLGGGNYGYTF.

This clonotype was seen repeatedly, ten times or more. This chain links TRBV19 with TRBJ2-5; 7 positions agree with TRBD2. Germline V gene lookup returns CDR1 LNHDA and CDR2 SQIVND (reference sequence). J was trimmed by 1 base and V by 3 bases; bases with no gene match: 5. The CDR3 consists of 15 residues. The CDR3 here is CASSMGGTGQETQYF. For the CDR3, the DNA is TGTGCCAGTAGTATGGGGGGGACGGGCCAAGAGACCCAGTACTTC.

This chain connects TRBV20-1 to TRBJ1-2; no clear D. Germline V gives CDR1 DFQATT, CDR2 SNEGSKA (reference sequence). V lost 1 base and J lost 3, with 6 bases in between. The CDR3 spans 12 residues. As DNA, the CDR3 is TGCAGTGCTAGAGTTACCGACTATGGCTACACCTTC. Its protein is CSARVTDYGYTF.

This clonotype showed up many times. The chain employs TRBV19 and TRBJ1-5; 11 bases match TRBD1. The CDR3 loop spans 16 amino acids. Unmatched junction bases numbered 7, after V lost 6 bases and J lost 3 bases. Germline V gene lookup returns CDR1 LNHDA and CDR2 SQIVND (reference sequence). Here the CDR3 DNA reads TGTGCCAGTAGGGGTAGGGGACAGGGGGACAATCAGCCCCAGCATTTT. It translates to CASRGRGQGDNQPQHF. The full variable domain, its missing parts supplied by reference TRBV19 and TRBJ1-5, is DGGITQSPKYLFRKEGQNVTLSCEQNLNHDAMYWYRQDPGQGLRLIYYSQIVNDFQKGDIAEGYSVSREKKESFPLTVTSAQKNPTAFYLCASRGRGQGDNQPQHFGDGTRLSIL.

The rearrangement links TRBV10-3 to TRBJ1-1; perhaps TRBD1 as D (5 bases). V was cut by 2 bases and J by 1 base, with 14 bases left in between. This CDR3 region has 16 residues. Per germline, CDR1 ENHRY and CDR2 SYGVKD. Here the CDR3 reads CAISEHRDRGNTEAFF. The CDR3 DNA is TGTGCCATCAGTGAGCACCGGGACCGAGGGAACACTGAAGCTTTCTTT.

The rearrangement joins TRBV29-1 to TRBJ1-1, with D possibly TRBD1 on 5 matching bases. The V end lost 4 bases, the J end lost 1 base, and 10 bases lay between the germline ends. The V gene's germline CDR1 is SQVTM and CDR2 ANQGSEA. The CDR3 covers 13 residues. The CDR3 DNA sequence: TGCAGCGTTGGGGCAGGGTGGAACACTGAAGCTTTCTTT. Protein: CSVGAGWNTEAFF.

This clonotype has just a few counts. The rearrangement joins TRBV29-1 to TRBJ2-3; D gene unclear. Germline values: CDR1 SQVTM, CDR2 ANQGSEA. CDR3 length: 13 residues. The V gene lost 7 bases and the J gene lost 0 bases, with 11 bases spanning the gap. The CDR3 DNA reads TGCAGCGCTTCCCCGGATAGCACAGATACGCAGTATTTT. Translating it yields CSASPDSTDTQYF.

This clonotype was seen at least ten times. The CDR3 region has the DNA TGTGCCAGTAGTAAGGCTAGCGGGAGGGTTAAATCTAAGACCGGGGAGCTGTTTTTT. It specifies CASSKASGRVKSKTGELFF. This chain joins TRBV19 and TRBJ2-2; 12 positions match TRBD2. J gave up 5 bases and V 4 bases, and 14 bases lay outside the gene matches. Looked up from germline, CDR1 is LNHDA and CDR2 is SQIVND (reference sequence). The CDR3 is 19 residues long.

This clonotype was counted many times. The chain carries TRBV5-1 and TRBJ1-6, with D unclear. V lost 1 base, J lost 7 bases, and 6 bases lay in between. Germline lookup yields CDR1 SGHRS and CDR2 YFSETQ. CDR3 length equals 13 residues. CDR3 residues: CASSLINNSPLHF. The CDR3 DNA reads as TGCGCCAGCAGCTTGATCAACAATTCACCCCTCCACTTT.

This clonotype occurred many times. V usage is TRBV10-3 and J usage is TRBJ2-5; the match to TRBD2 covers 8 bases. Germline V gene sequence: CDR1 ENHRY, CDR2 SYGVKD. The CDR3 has 16 residues. Unmatched junction bases numbered 11, after V lost 3 bases and J lost 5 bases. The CDR3 spells CAISEGGGFKSETQYF. As DNA, the CDR3 is TGTGCCATCAGTGAAGGCGGGGGGTTTAAAAGTGAGACCCAGTACTTC.

This clonotype has ten or more counts. The chain recombines TRBV5-5 with TRBJ2-7; TRBD2 matches at 12 bases. The V and J ends lost 2 bases and 2 bases, in that order; junction bases with no gene match: 5. The CDR3 length is 16 residues. Germline V gives CDR1 SGHKS, CDR2 YYEKEE (reference sequence). CDR3 DNA sequence: TGTGCCAGCAGCTTAAATCCTAGCGGGGGGGCCTACGAGCAGTACTTC. As protein: CASSLNPSGGAYEQYF.

As to this clonotype: The junction departs from germline at one end; a sequencing error may be responsible. DNA for the CDR3: TGTGCCACCAGTGCAGGAGGAGGGGTCGGCTACACCTTC. Translated, it gives CATSAGGGVGYTF. V usage is TRBV10-3 and J usage is TRBJ1-2; D possibly corresponds to TRBD1 (5 bases). The CDR3 spans 13 residues. Germline CDR1 reads ENHRY; CDR2 reads SYGVKD.

This clonotype was observed at least ten times. This chain joins TRBV19 and TRBJ2-3, with D uncertain. Germline loops: CDR1 LNHDA, CDR2 SQIVND (reference sequence). The CDR3 is made up of 17 amino acids. The V end was cut by 2 bases, the J end by 0 bases, with 15 bases between. This CDR3 is CASSIMAHITSTDTQYF. The DNA of the CDR3 is TGTGCCAGTAGTATAATGGCCCATATTACTAGCACAGATACGCAGTATTTT.

V gene TRBV2 combines with J gene TRBJ1-1; a weak D match, TRBD1 (5 bases). CDR3 length: 14 residues. The V gene's germline CDR1 is SNHLY and CDR2 FYNNEI. The V and J ends lost 10 bases and 5 bases respectively, with 20 bases between them. The CDR3 DNA sequence: TGTGCCACTAACCGTGGGGGTGGATGGACTGAAGCTTTCTTT. This encodes CATNRGGGWTEAFF.

Judged by abundance, this clonotype is medium-sized (0.01 to 0.1%). The chain couples TRBV15 to TRBJ1-5, with 7 bases aligning to TRBD1. The CDR3 is made up of 15 amino acids. J lost 4 bases, V lost 0 bases, and 3 bases had no gene match. The germline gives CDR1 LNHNV, CDR2 YYDKDF (reference sequence). CDR3 region: CATSRDPGGNQPQHF. CDR3 in DNA: TGTGCCACCAGCAGAGATCCAGGGGGAAATCAGCCCCAGCATTTT.

This clonotype came up many times. The rearrangement uses TRBV11-1 and TRBJ2-3; TRBD2 aligns across 8 bases. This CDR3 region has 16 residues. V was clipped by 0 bases and J by 0 bases; unmatched bases: 2. Germline CDR1 SGHAT, CDR2 FQDESV (reference sequence). The CDR3 DNA reads as TGTGCCAGCAGCTTAGCTCTAGCGGGCAGCACAGATACGCAGTATTTT. It encodes CASSLALAGSTDTQYF. Drawing the rest from reference TRBV11-1 and TRBJ2-3, the complete variable domain is EAEVAQSPRYKITEKSQAVAFWCDPISGHATLYWYRQILGQGPELLVQFQDESVVDDSQLPKDRFSAERLKGVDSTLKIQPAELGDSAMYLCASSLALAGSTDTQYFGPGTRLTVL.

This clonotype has just a few counts. The chain has TRBV2 and TRBJ2-3; D is unresolved. With 4 bases removed from V and 6 bases from J, the gap between germline ends came to 5 bases. Germline values: CDR1 SNHLY, CDR2 FYNNEI. This CDR3 contains 11 residues. CDR3 sequence reads: CASSVGDTQYF. CDR3 bases: TGTGCCAGCAGTGTGGGGGATACGCAGTATTTT.

This clonotype has at least ten counts. V usage is TRBV20-1 and J usage is TRBJ2-2; D is possibly TRBD1 (5 bases). The CDR3 has 13 amino acids. V lost 5 bases and J 7 bases, leaving 14 bases between the germline ends. In germline, CDR1 is DFQATT, CDR2 SNEGSKA (reference sequence). The CDR3 coding sequence is TGCAGTGCTCGGCAGGGTGTGGACGGGGAGCTGTTTTTT. It specifies CSARQGVDGELFF.

The rearrangement links TRBV5-1 to TRBJ2-1; 14 bases line up with TRBD2. CDR3 length: 14 amino acids. V dropped 4 bases and J dropped 12; count of bases not matched to a gene: 6. The V gene's germline CDR1 is SGHRS and CDR2 YFSETQ. CDR3 amino acids: CASSAGLAGVAQFF. As DNA, the CDR3 is TGCGCCAGCAGCGCGGGACTAGCGGGAGTGGCGCAGTTCTTC.

This CDR3 reads CASSDGSGVGKTQYF. CDR3 coding DNA: TGTGCCAGCAGTGACGGTAGCGGGGTTGGTAAGACCCAGTACTTC. This chain connects TRBV2 to TRBJ2-5; 8 positions match TRBD2. This CDR3 has 15 residues. Looked up from germline, CDR1 is SNHLY and CDR2 is FYNNEI. V shed 3 bases and J 6 bases; nucleotides not matched to a gene: 9.

V and J are TRBV2 and TRBJ2-7; D is perhaps TRBD1 (5 bases). Trimming took 6 bases from V and 1 from J, leaving 10 bases between them. This CDR3 region has 13 residues. CDR1 is SNHLY and CDR2 is FYNNEI in the germline V gene. The CDR3 region has the DNA TGTGCCAGCAGGCAGGGCCCATCCTACGAGCAGTACTTC. It codes for CASRQGPSYEQYF.

In this sample, this clonotype turned up many times. The chain combines TRBV27 with TRBJ1-6; 7 bases are a match to TRBD1. The junction had 2 bases not matched to a gene; V was cut back by 6 bases and J by 0 bases. Germline CDR1 and CDR2: MNHEY and SMNVEV (reference sequence). The CDR3 contains 15 residues. In nucleotides, the CDR3 is TGTGCCAGCAGAAAGGGGGCCTCCTATAATTCACCCCTCCACTTT. It is translated as CASRKGASYNSPLHF.